The rows below give T cell receptor beta chains drawn from one sample of a study of T-cell memory formation after mild COVID-19. TCRdb redid the calling of the 5' RACE reads with MiXCR, one entry per CDR3 protein. The profile covers 260,000 or so distinct CDR3 sequences, with 16% appearing a single time and around 23% taken by the ten largest. The sample was PBMCs or a T cell subset sorted from them (not recorded which). The receptors shown here come from a man aged 18 to 29 who had mild COVID-19 (a few samples of this study predate the infection). Cell type and time point are not known. CDR3s include the opening cysteine and the closing phenylalanine or tryptophan. A D gene is named only where the DNA matches it firmly. Rows may omit the clone size; those that give it use once, few, many or a size class.

>TRBD1|few|TRBJ1-6|TRBV25-1
TGTGCCAGCAAACAGGGGGCCGCTAATTCACCCCTCCACTTT
CASKQGAANSPLHF
>NA|few|TRBJ1-3|TRBV4-1
TGCGCCAGCAGCCAACCCGGGACGCGGGGAAACACCATATATTTT
CASSQPGTRGNTIYF
>NA|few|TRBJ1-1|TRBV2
TGTGCCAGTCACCTACAGGGTCGGAACACTGAAGCTTTCTTT
CASHLQGRNTEAFF
>TRBD1|NA|TRBJ1-1|TRBV11-2
TGTGCCAGCAGCCCTCGACAGGGTGGCACTGAAGCTTTCTTT
CASSPRQGGTEAFF
>NA|many|TRBJ2-3|TRBV11-2
TGTGCCAGCAGCTCCGGCTGGGGGGGCCCAGATACGCAGTATTTT
CASSSGWGGPDTQYF
>NA|NA|TRBJ1-2|TRBV3-1
TGTGCCAGCAGCACTCTCGCAGCCTTTAACTATGGCTACACCTTC
CASSTLAAFNYGYTF
>NA|NA|TRBJ1-3|TRBV12-3/TRBV12-4
TGTGCCAGCATTGTATCGGGGGCAGCGAACACCATATATTTT
CASIVSGAANTIYF
>TRBD1|NA|TRBJ1-5|TRBV29-1
TGCAGCGCAGGGACAGGGGGATCTCAGCCCCAGCATTTT
CSAGTGGSQPQHF
>TRBD1|few|TRBJ1-6|TRBV7-2
TGTGCCAGCAACCGGGTAGCGGGACAGGGGGCGAATTCCAATTCACCCCTCCACTTT
CASNRVAGQGANSNSPLHF
>NA|NA|TRBJ2-3|TRBV11-1
TGTGCCAGCAACCCCCGAACTCGCACAGATACGCAGTATTTT
CASNPRTRTDTQYF
>NA|few|TRBJ2-6|TRBV5-1
TGCGCCAGCAGAGTTGCCTCTGGGGCCAACGTCCTGACTTTC
CASRVASGANVLTF
>NA|NA|TRBJ2-3|TRBV3-1
TGTGCCAGCAGCCATCGGGGCACGCCAGATACGCAGTATTTT
CASSHRGTPDTQYF
>TRBD1|NA|TRBJ1-5|TRBV6-2/TRBV6-3
TGTGCCAGCAGTAACCCGGACAGGATCCAGCCCCAGCATTTT
CASSNPDRIQPQHF
>NA|few|TRBJ1-5|TRBV7-2
TGTGCCAGCAGCCCGACAGGACGGTCATATAGCAATCAGCCCCAGCATTTT
CASSPTGRSYSNQPQHF
>NA|few|TRBJ2-2|TRBV28
TGTGCCAGCAGGGTTATCACCGGGGAGCTGTTTTTT
CASRVITGELFF
>NA|NA|TRBJ2-3|TRBV7-6
TGTGCCAGCAGCCTCCGGGCCAGGGGAAGAGATACGCAGTATTTT
CASSLRARGRDTQYF
>NA|NA|TRBJ1-5|TRBV6-6
TGTGCCAGCAGTCCCCTGGGCAGCTTGTATCAGCCCCAGCATTTT
CASSPLGSLYQPQHF
>TRBD2|few|TRBJ2-1|TRBV9
TGTGCCAGCAGCGGCGGGGGGGCGTCCTACAATGAGCAGTTCTTC
CASSGGGASYNEQFF
>NA|NA|TRBJ2-1|TRBV6-5
TGTGCCAGCAGATTGGGACCCAACAATGAGCAGTTCTTC
CASRLGPNNEQFF
>NA|NA|TRBJ2-1|TRBV20-1
TGCAGTGCTAGCACGGAAATCCATTACAATGAGCAGTTCTTC
CSASTEIHYNEQFF
>NA|NA|TRBJ2-3|TRBV6-2/TRBV6-3
TGTGCCAGCAGTTATGCGGACCACACAGATACGCAGTATTTT
CASSYADHTDTQYF
>NA|NA|TRBJ2-3|TRBV7-2
TGTGCCAGCAGCTCCCCCTTGGGGCCGGATACGCAGTATTTT
CASSSPLGPDTQYF
>TRBD2|NA|TRBJ2-1|TRBV20-1
TGCAGTGCTAGAGAACCAGGCGGGGGGCGCGTAAATGAGCAGTTCTTC
CSAREPGGGRVNEQFF
>NA|few|TRBJ2-7|TRBV5-1
TGCGCCAGCAGCTTGGTGGCATCTGAGCAGTACTTC
CASSLVASEQYF
>NA|NA|TRBJ2-3|TRBV7-3
TGTGCCAGCAGCTTATCAGGGGGGCCTGGAGATACGCAGTATTTT
CASSLSGGPGDTQYF
>TRBD2|NA|TRBJ2-7|TRBV29-1
TGCAGCGTTGTGAGGACTAGCGGGGCCTACGAGCAGTACTTC
CSVVRTSGAYEQYF
>NA|few|TRBJ2-5|TRBV11-2
TGTGCCAGCAGCTTAGGACCGGGACCCCAAGAGACCCAGTACTTC
CASSLGPGPQETQYF
>TRBD1|few|TRBJ1-2|TRBV10-3
TGTGCCACGGGGACAGGCGCTAACTATGGCTACACCTTC
CATGTGANYGYTF
>TRBD1|few|TRBJ1-2|TRBV5-1
TGCGCCAGCAGCTTCACAGGGGAGCACTATGGCTACACCTTC
CASSFTGEHYGYTF
>NA|few|TRBJ2-6|TRBV4-2
TGTGCCAGCAGCCCATTGGGTGGGGCCAACGTCCTGACTTTC
CASSPLGGANVLTF
>NA|NA|TRBJ2-5|TRBV20-1
TGCAGTGCTAGGAGACTAGAGACCCAGTACTTC
CSARRLETQYF
>NA|few|TRBJ1-1|TRBV7-3
TGTGCCAGCGCCCCTAATCCGAACACTGAAGCTTTCTTT
CASAPNPNTEAFF
>NA|NA|TRBJ2-2|TRBV7-2
TGTGCCAGCAGCAGGGGGATCACCGGGGAGCTGTTTTTT
CASSRGITGELFF
>TRBD1|few|TRBJ1-3|TRBV2
TGTGCCAGCGGCGGACAGGTCTCTGGAAACACCATATATTTT
CASGGQVSGNTIYF
>NA|few|TRBJ1-5|TRBV6-2/TRBV6-3
TGTGCCAGCAGAAACCCGAATCAGCCCCAGCATTTT
CASRNPNQPQHF
>NA|NA|TRBJ2-2|TRBV4-3
TGCGCCAGCAGCCCAACGGTGTGGGGGCAGACGATTTCGAACACCGGGGAGCTGTTTTTT
CASSPTVWGQTISNTGELFF
>NA|NA|TRBJ1-5|TRBV5-1
TGCGCCAGCAACTTAAAGATAGGGGAGCAGCCCCAGCATTTT
CASNLKIGEQPQHF
>NA|NA|TRBJ1-5|TRBV4-1
TGCGCCAGCAGCCAAGATGGTACGGGGCAGCCCCAGCATTTT
CASSQDGTGQPQHF
>NA|few|TRBJ1-2|TRBV12-3/TRBV12-4
TGTGCCAGCAGTTCCCAGGGGACCGTTAACTATGGCTACACCTTC
CASSSQGTVNYGYTF
>NA|NA|TRBJ1-1|TRBV6-6
TGTGCCAGCAGTCAGGGGCTGAACACTGAAGCTTTCTTT
CASSQGLNTEAFF
>NA|many|TRBJ2-1|TRBV6-5
TGTGCCAGCAGTTCGGCAGTCTCCTACAATGAGCAGTTCTTC
CASSSAVSYNEQFF
>NA|NA|TRBJ2-3|TRBV7-2
TGTGCCAGCAGCAGCTCTCGTGGGATTGGCTCAGATACGCAGTATTTT
CASSSSRGIGSDTQYF
>NA|few|TRBJ1-6|TRBV7-9
TGTGCCAGCAGCCCGGCCCCGGGGGATTCACCCCTCCACTTT
CASSPAPGDSPLHF